This T cell receptor beta chain was sequenced in a study of blood T cell repertoires in COVID-19. For the study at large: From the United States, Italy and Spain came samples of acute and convalescent COVID-19. PBMCs, B-cell-depleted T cells, or T cells were the source of the cDNA or gDNA that made up the material.

Methods used by the authors: Using reference gene primer amplification, nucleated cell counts were estimated. Here immunoSEQ multiplex PCR was the method, and the copy in TCRdb shows in-frame clones only, minus some. Clone size and the V and J calls come from that table; the DNA yielded D and trimming. The repertoire consists of about 190,000 clones, with 70% to 80% occurring once and the leading ten covering 13%. Trimming took 7 bases from V and 4 from J; bases not matched to a gene: 10. CDR1 and CDR2 from the germline V gene are SGHVS and FNYEAQ. This CDR3 contains 15 residues. This chain links TRBV7-6 with TRBJ2-1; 7 bases agree with TRBD2. This TCR derives from a man over 45 who had recovered from COVID-19. Sequencing used peripheral blood. The CDR3 DNA follows: TGTGCCAGCACCCCCGGGGACGGGGGGTACAATGAGCAGTTCTTC. It codes for CASTPGDGGYNEQFF.